This note documents a single T cell receptor (beta chain) sequence. Its antigen is not known. The sample originates from a study of shared clonotypes between healthy human individuals. Study-level results: Generation of non-shared clonotypes was less probable than generation of clonotypes shared by all four donors.

The CDR3 has 14 residues. Germline values: CDR1 ENHRY, CDR2 SYGVKD. V lost 9 bases, J lost 3 bases, and 18 bases lay in between. Clones were read by immunoSEQ multiplex PCR, and TCRdb kept only the in-frame ones, dropping some. Counted here are roughly 2.5 million clones, about 92% occurring once; the ten biggest clones make up over 0.12%. This chain joins TRBV10-3 and TRBJ2-7, with unresolved D. The clonotype was recovered from a man between 18 and 35 years old in good health. Sequenced: naive CD4+ T cells sorted from blood. Subset noted: CD45RA+ positively selected. CDR3: CAISSSVIGYEQYF. DNA for the CDR3: TGTGCCATTTCCTCCTCTGTTATTGGCTACGAGCAGTACTTC.